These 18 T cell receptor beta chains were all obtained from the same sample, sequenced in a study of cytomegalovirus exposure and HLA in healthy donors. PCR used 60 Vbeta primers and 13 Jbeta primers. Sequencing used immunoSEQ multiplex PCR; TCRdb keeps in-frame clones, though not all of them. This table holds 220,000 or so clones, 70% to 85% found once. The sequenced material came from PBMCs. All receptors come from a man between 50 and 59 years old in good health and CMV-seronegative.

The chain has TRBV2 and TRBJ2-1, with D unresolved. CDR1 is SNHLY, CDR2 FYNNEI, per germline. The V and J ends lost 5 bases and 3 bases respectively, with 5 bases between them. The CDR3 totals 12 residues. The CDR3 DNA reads TGTGCCAGCAGTTACAGCTACAATGAGCAGTTCTTC. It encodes CASSYSYNEQFF.

The CDR3 loop is CASSLTTGPNEQFF. DNA for the CDR3: TGTGCCAGCAGTTTAACGACAGGGCCCAATGAGCAGTTCTTC. V is TRBV2 and J is TRBJ2-1; 7 nucleotides match TRBD1. There are 14 residues in the CDR3. V lost 5 bases to trimming and J lost 6 bases; unmatched junction nucleotides: 7. Germline CDR1 and CDR2: SNHLY and FYNNEI. Based on the CDR3 plus reference TRBV2 and TRBJ2-1, the full variable domain is EPEVTQTPSHQVTQMGQEVILRCVPISNHLYFYWYRQILGQKVEFLVSFYNNEISEKSEIFDDQFSVERPDGSNFTLKIRSTKLEDSAMYFCASSLTTGPNEQFFGPGTRLTVL.

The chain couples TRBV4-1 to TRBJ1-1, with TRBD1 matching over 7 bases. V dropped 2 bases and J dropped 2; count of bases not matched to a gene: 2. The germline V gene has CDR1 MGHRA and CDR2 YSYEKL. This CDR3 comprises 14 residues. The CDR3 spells CASSQTGDNTEAFF. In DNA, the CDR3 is TGCGCCAGCAGCCAAACAGGGGATAACACTGAAGCTTTCTTT.

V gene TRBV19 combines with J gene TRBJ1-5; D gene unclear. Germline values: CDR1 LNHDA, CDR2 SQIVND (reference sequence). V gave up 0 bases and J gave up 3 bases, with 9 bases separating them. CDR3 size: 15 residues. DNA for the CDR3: TGTGCCAGTAGTATAGAAGGAGCCCACAATCAGCCCCAGCATTTT. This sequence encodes CASSIEGAHNQPQHF.

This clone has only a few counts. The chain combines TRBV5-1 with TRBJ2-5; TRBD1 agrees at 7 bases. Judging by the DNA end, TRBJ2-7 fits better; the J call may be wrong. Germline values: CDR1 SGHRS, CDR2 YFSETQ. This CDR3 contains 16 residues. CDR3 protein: CASSLYSGTEIYEQYF. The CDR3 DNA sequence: TGCGCCAGCAGCCTCTACTCCGGGACAGAAATATACGAGCAGTACTTC.

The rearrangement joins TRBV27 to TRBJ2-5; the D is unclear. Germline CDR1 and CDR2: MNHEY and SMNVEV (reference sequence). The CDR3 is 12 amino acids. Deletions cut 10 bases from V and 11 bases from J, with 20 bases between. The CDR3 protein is CATTSLSVEQYF. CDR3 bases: TGTGCCACCACGTCCCTGAGTGTTGAGCAGTACTTC.

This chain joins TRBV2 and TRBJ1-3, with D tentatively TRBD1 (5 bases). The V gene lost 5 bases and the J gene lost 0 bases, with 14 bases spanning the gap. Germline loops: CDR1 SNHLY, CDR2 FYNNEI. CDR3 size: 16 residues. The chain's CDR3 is CASSRGSYSSGNTIYF. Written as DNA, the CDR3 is TGTGCCAGCAGTAGGGGCAGCTACAGCTCTGGAAACACCATATATTTT.

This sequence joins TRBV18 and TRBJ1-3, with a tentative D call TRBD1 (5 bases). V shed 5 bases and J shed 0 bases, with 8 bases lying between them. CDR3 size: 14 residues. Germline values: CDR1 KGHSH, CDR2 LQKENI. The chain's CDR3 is CASSTGASGNTIYF. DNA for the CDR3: TGTGCCAGCTCAACAGGTGCCTCTGGAAACACCATATATTTT.

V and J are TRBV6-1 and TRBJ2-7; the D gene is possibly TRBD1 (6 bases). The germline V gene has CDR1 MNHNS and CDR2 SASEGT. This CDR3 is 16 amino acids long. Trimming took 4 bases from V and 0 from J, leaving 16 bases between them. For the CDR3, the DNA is TGTGCCAGCAGTGCCCCCGTTCAGGGGAGCTCCTACGAGCAGTACTTC. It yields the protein CASSAPVQGSSYEQYF.

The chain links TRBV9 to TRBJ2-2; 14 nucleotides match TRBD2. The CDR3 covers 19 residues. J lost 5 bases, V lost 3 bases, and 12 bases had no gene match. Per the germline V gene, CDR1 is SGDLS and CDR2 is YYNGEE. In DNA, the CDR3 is TGTGCCAGCAGCGAGAGGGGTTACGGACTAGCGGGAGGAACCGGGGAGCTGTTTTTT. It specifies CASSERGYGLAGGTGELFF.

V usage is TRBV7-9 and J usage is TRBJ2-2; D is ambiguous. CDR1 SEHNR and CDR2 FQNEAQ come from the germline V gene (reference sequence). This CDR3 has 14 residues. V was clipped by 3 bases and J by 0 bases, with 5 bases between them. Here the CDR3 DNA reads TGTGCCAGCAGCTTTGAGACGAACACCGGGGAGCTGTTTTTT. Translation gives CASSFETNTGELFF. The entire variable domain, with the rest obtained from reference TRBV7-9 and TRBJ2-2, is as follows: DTGVSQNPRHKITKRGQNVTFRCDPISEHNRLYWYRQTLGQGPEFLTYFQNEAQLEKSRLLSDRFSAERPKGSFSTLEIQRTEQGDSAMYLCASSFETNTGELFFGEGSRLTVL.

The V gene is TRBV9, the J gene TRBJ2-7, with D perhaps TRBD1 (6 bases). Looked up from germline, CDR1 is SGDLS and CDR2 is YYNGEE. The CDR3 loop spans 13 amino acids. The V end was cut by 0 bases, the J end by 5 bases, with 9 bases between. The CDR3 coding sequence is TGTGCCAGCAGCGTAGCAGGGGATCACGAGCAGTACTTC. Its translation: CASSVAGDHEQYF.

CDR3 loop: CASRNTGGTDTQYF. CDR3 DNA: TGTGCCAGCAGGAATACAGGGGGCACAGATACGCAGTATTTT. This chain joins TRBV5-6 and TRBJ2-3; 7 nucleotides align to TRBD1. With V trimmed by 5 bases and J by 1 base, 4 bases remained unmatched. The CDR3 runs 14 residues. Germline V gene sequence: CDR1 SGHDT, CDR2 YYEEEE.

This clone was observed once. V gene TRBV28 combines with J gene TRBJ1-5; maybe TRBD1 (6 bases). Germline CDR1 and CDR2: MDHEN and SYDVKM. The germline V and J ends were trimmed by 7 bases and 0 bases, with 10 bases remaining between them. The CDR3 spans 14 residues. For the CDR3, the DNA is TGTGCCAGCAATACAGGGTATAGCAATCAGCCCCAGCATTTT. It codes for CASNTGYSNQPQHF.

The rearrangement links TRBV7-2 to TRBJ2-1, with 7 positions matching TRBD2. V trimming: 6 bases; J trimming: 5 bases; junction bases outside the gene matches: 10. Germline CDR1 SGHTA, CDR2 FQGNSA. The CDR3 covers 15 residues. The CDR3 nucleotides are TGTGCCAGCAGGGTCTCATTACTAGCGCACAATGAGCAGTTCTTC. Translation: CASRVSLLAHNEQFF.

The CDR3 bases are TGCGCCAGTCAGCGGGGCGTAGGCACAGATACGCAGTATTTT. This codes for CASQRGVGTDTQYF. The genes are TRBV10-2 and TRBJ2-3; 7 nucleotides line up with TRBD2. Germline V gene lookup returns CDR1 WSHSY and CDR2 SAAADI. This CDR3 has 14 amino acids. J gave up 1 base and V 9 bases, and 7 bases lay outside the gene matches.

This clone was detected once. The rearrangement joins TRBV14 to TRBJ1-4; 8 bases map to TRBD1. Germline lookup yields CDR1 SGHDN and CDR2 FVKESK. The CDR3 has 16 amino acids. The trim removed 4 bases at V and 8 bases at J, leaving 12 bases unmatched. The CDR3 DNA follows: TGTGCCAGCAGCCCCCAACGGACAGGGACGAAGGAAAAACTGTTTTTT. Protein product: CASSPQRTGTKEKLFF. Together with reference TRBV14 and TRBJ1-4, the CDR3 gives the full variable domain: EAGVTQFPSHSVIEKGQTVTLRCDPISGHDNLYWYRRVMGKEIKFLLHFVKESKQDESGMPNNRFLAERTGGTYSTLKVQPAELEDSGVYFCASSPQRTGTKEKLFFGSGTQLSVL.

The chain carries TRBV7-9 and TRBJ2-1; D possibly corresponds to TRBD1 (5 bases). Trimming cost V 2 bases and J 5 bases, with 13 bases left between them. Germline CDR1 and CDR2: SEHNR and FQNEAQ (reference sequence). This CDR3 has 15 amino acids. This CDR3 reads CASSLYLDNHNEQFF. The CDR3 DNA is TGTGCCAGCAGCTTATACTTGGACAACCACAATGAGCAGTTCTTC.